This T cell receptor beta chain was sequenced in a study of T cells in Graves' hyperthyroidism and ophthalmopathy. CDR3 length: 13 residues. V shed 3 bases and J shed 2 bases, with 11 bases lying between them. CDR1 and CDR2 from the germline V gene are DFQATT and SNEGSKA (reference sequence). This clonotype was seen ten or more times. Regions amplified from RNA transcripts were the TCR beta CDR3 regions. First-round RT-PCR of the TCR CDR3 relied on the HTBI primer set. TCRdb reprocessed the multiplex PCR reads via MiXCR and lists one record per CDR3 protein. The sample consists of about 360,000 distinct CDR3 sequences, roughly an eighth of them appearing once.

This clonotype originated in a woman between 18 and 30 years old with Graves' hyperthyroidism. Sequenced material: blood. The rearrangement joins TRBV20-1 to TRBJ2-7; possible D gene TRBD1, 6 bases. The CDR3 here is CSARPDSPYEQYF. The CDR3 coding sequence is TGCAGTGCTAGGCCGGACAGTCCCTACGAGCAGTACTTC.